The 20 T cell receptor beta chains reported below all come from one sample, sequenced in a study of PD-L1 blockade in urothelial cancer. Generated by immunoSEQ multiplex PCR, the TCRdb table keeps only in-frame clones and is missing some. This table has 30,000 to 40,000 clones, about a third appearing once. The source material was tumor tissue, sampled before atezolizumab (anti-PD-L1) treatment. These TCRs come from a man in his sixties with urothelial cancer.

This clone was seen at least ten times. This chain joins TRBV6-8 and TRBJ1-1, with D unresolved. Trimming took 4 bases from V and 1 from J, leaving 7 bases between them. CDR1 and CDR2 (germline): MNHGY, SAAAGT. The CDR3 spans 13 residues. This chain's CDR3 is CASSSSENTEAFF. Here the CDR3 DNA reads TGTGCCAGCAGTTCATCAGAGAACACTGAAGCTTTCTTT.

By proportion, this clone is medium-sized (0.01 to 0.1%). The rearrangement joins TRBV18 to TRBJ1-5; D not resolved. The CDR3 consists of 13 residues. V was shortened by 3 bases and J by 4 bases, with 7 bases between the two germline ends. Germline-derived CDR1 and CDR2 are KGHSH and LQKENI. CDR3 region: CASSPALNQPQHF. In nucleotides, the CDR3 is TGTGCCAGCTCACCTGCCCTAAATCAGCCCCAGCATTTT.

This clone was seen a handful of times. The genes are TRBV19 and TRBJ2-2; 15 positions agree with TRBD2. The CDR3 extends over 19 amino acids. Germline V gene sequence: CDR1 LNHDA, CDR2 SQIVND (reference sequence). Losses at the gene ends were 6 bases for V and 4 bases for J; bases not matched to a gene: 12. The CDR3 bases are TGTGCCAGTAGGGGAGGACTAGCGGGGGGGGCCGGTGGCACCGGGGAGCTGTTTTTT. This encodes CASRGGLAGGAGGTGELFF.

Only a few counts were recorded for this clone. This rearrangement joins TRBV7-1 to TRBJ2-7, with D unresolved. Being an ORF, TRBV7-1 has a function that is uncertain. There are 13 residues in the CDR3. Trimming shortened V by 6 bases and J by 0 bases, and 9 bases separated the two germline ends. Written as DNA, the CDR3 is TGTGCCAGCAGTGTAGATAGCTCCTACGAGCAGTACTTC. Its protein is CASSVDSSYEQYF.

This clone was counted many times. V usage is TRBV11-3 and J usage is TRBJ1-1; D gene uncertain. Trimming cost V 4 bases and J 1 base, with 19 bases left between them. The CDR3 consists of 17 residues. CDR1 SGHNT and CDR2 YENEEA come from the germline V gene. The DNA for the CDR3 is TGTGCCAGCAGCTCCTTTGGAGGGAAGGTGGGGAACACTGAAGCTTTCTTT. This sequence encodes CASSSFGGKVGNTEAFF.

J is TRBJ1-4 and V is TRBV6-8; no firm D call. V gave up 4 bases and J gave up 8 bases, with 14 bases separating them. This CDR3 contains 14 residues. Germline CDR1 MNHGY, CDR2 SAAAGT. CDR3 sequence reads: CASSFEGIGEKLFF. CDR3 nucleotide sequence: TGTGCCAGCAGTTTCGAGGGAATAGGCGAAAAACTGTTTTTT.

The genes are TRBV15 and TRBJ2-3; 9 bases align to TRBD2. Losses at the gene ends were 4 bases for V and 9 bases for J; bases not matched to a gene: 11. From germline, CDR1 is LNHNV and CDR2 YYDKDF (reference sequence). CDR3 size: 15 residues. In DNA form, the CDR3 reads TGTGCCACCAGCAACCTAGCGGGAACCGGGGGGACGCAGTATTTT. Protein product: CATSNLAGTGGTQYF.

This clone turned up a few times. The V call is TRBV6-8, the J call TRBJ2-1; 14 nucleotides match TRBD2. From germline, CDR1 is MNHGY and CDR2 SAAAGT. The CDR3 runs to 16 residues. Trimming at V came to 5 bases and at J to 7 bases, leaving 7 bases not matched to a gene. In nucleotides, the CDR3 is TGTGCCAGCAGTGGGATGACTAGCGGGAGGGCTAATGAGCAGTTCTTC. It encodes CASSGMTSGRANEQFF.

Concerning this clone itself: Within the sample, other DNA sequences also encode this same CDR3. The chain links TRBV29-1 to TRBJ2-3; 13 nucleotides match TRBD2. V gave up 6 bases and J gave up 0 bases; unmatched junction bases: 6. Germline V gene data show CDR1 as SQVTM and CDR2 as ANQGSEA. CDR3 size: 16 residues. CDR3 amino acids: CSVDGLAGDSTDTQYF. The DNA of the CDR3 is TGCAGCGTGGACGGACTAGCGGGGGATAGCACAGATACGCAGTATTTT.

V is TRBV15 and J is TRBJ2-3; tentative D call: TRBD2 (6 bases). There are 15 residues in the CDR3. V gave up 0 bases and J gave up 6 bases, with 13 bases separating them. From germline, CDR1 is LNHNV and CDR2 YYDKDF (reference sequence). This CDR3 reads CATSRDITSKDTQYF. The CDR3 bases are TGTGCCACCAGCAGAGATATCACTAGCAAGGATACGCAGTATTTT.

The gene calls are TRBV30 and TRBJ1-6; D unresolved. Trimming pared 5 bases from V and 7 bases from J, leaving 18 bases between. The germline gives CDR1 GTSNPN, CDR2 SVGIG (reference sequence). This CDR3 has 15 residues. Here the CDR3 reads CAWSGLHRANSPLHF. The CDR3 DNA reads TGTGCCTGGTCCGGGCTCCATAGGGCCAATTCACCCCTCCACTTT.

The chain carries TRBV29-1 and TRBJ1-5; 8 positions match TRBD1. V lost 6 bases to trimming and J lost 1 base; unmatched junction nucleotides: 11. The CDR3 loop spans 16 amino acids. The V gene's germline CDR1 is SQVTM and CDR2 ANQGSEA. CDR3 sequence: CSVAGGSGESNQPQHF. DNA for the CDR3: TGCAGCGTGGCAGGGGGCTCGGGGGAAAGCAATCAGCCCCAGCATTTT.

This clone was seen a few times. V is TRBV6-8 and J is TRBJ2-1; 8 positions agree with TRBD1. This CDR3 has 16 amino acids. Looked up from germline, CDR1 is MNHGY and CDR2 is SAAAGT. With 0 bases clipped from V and 8 bases from J, the junction kept 9 bases outside the gene matches. CDR3 sequence (DNA): TGTGCCAGCAGTTACTCTACGCCCGTCAGGGGGCATGAGCAGTTCTTC. This translates into CASSYSTPVRGHEQFF.

The chain is built from TRBV19 and TRBJ2-7, with TRBD1 identical over 7 bases. V lost 0 bases and J lost 3; bases outside the gene matches: 8. Germline V gene sequence: CDR1 LNHDA, CDR2 SQIVND (reference sequence). The CDR3 runs 16 residues. The CDR3 is CASSIEAGGRVYEQYF. The DNA of the CDR3 is TGTGCCAGTAGTATAGAGGCAGGGGGAAGGGTCTACGAGCAGTACTTC.

The rearrangement links TRBV18 to TRBJ1-1; D not resolved. Germline V CDR1 and CDR2: KGHSH, LQKENI. The length of the CDR3 is 13 residues. The ends were cut back, 5 bases at V and 9 bases at J, with 16 bases in the middle. The CDR3 is CASSAGVGTKAFF. As DNA, the CDR3 is TGTGCCAGCTCAGCTGGGGTAGGAACTAAAGCTTTCTTT. The entire variable domain, with the rest obtained from reference TRBV18 and TRBJ1-1, is as follows: NAGVMQNPRHLVRRRGQEARLRCSPMKGHSHVYWYRQLPEEGLKFMVYLQKENIIDESGMPKERFSAEFPKEGPSILRIQQVVRGDSAAYFCASSAGVGTKAFFGQGTRLTVV.

The rearrangement joins TRBV4-1 to TRBJ1-2; maybe TRBD1 (5 bases). CDR3 length equals 12 residues. Deletions cut 9 bases from V and 8 bases from J, with 16 bases between. Germline V gene sequence: CDR1 MGHRA, CDR2 YSYEKL. The CDR3 coding sequence is TGCGCCAGTTCTGTGGGGGGGTACGGCTACACCTTC. Translating it yields CASSVGGYGYTF.

The chain employs TRBV18 and TRBJ1-2, with D hard to call. Per the germline V gene, CDR1 is KGHSH and CDR2 is LQKENI. The CDR3 length is 15 residues. V was cut by 6 bases and J by 2 bases, with 16 bases left in between. As DNA, the CDR3 is TGTGCCAGCTCCCCGACTCGTAGCCCGAACTATGGCTACACCTTC. Its translation is CASSPTRSPNYGYTF.

This clone was seen a handful of times. The rearrangement links TRBV11-1 to TRBJ2-2; 7 nucleotides align to TRBD2. The CDR3 runs 14 residues. Germline loops: CDR1 SGHAT, CDR2 FQDESV (reference sequence). The V gene end was trimmed by 5 bases and the J gene end by 5 bases; junction bases not matched to a gene: 5. As DNA, the CDR3 is TGTGCCAGCAGCCGCGGGAGAGGAACCGGGGAGCTGTTTTTT. Its protein product is CASSRGRGTGELFF.

J is TRBJ1-1 and V is TRBV7-6; D is possibly TRBD1 (6 bases). Trimming shortened V by 6 bases and J by 0 bases, and 26 bases separated the two germline ends. The CDR3 runs to 19 residues. CDR1 is SGHVS and CDR2 is FNYEAQ in the germline V gene. CDR3 DNA sequence: TGTGCCAGCAGATTTGGGGGCACAGGGTATCGACCTATGAACACTGAAGCTTTCTTT. Translated, it gives CASRFGGTGYRPMNTEAFF. The complete variable domain, with remaining parts taken from reference TRBV7-6 and TRBJ1-1, reads GAGVSQSPRYKVTKRGQDVALRCDPISGHVSLYWYRQALGQGPEFLTYFNYEAQQDKSGLPNDRFSAERPEGSISTLTIQRTEQRDSAMYRCASRFGGTGYRPMNTEAFFGQGTRLTVV.

This clone was detected a few times. This chain connects TRBV7-6 to TRBJ2-2; D uncertain. Germline CDR1 SGHVS, CDR2 FNYEAQ. The CDR3 is 14 residues long. Trimming took off 5 bases at V and 4 bases at J, with 11 bases between the two ends. The CDR3 DNA follows: TGTGCCAGCAGCGTAGGCTATGCCACCGGGGAGCTGTTTTTT. Its protein product is CASSVGYATGELFF.